Here is one T cell receptor beta chain with its context. The antigen remains unidentified. These data belong to a study of graft-versus-host responses after intestinal transplantation. Study-level background: In this cohort, recipients had multivisceral, liver-intestinal, or isolated intestinal transplants.

TCRdb keeps only in-frame clones here, not all; method: immunoSEQ multiplex PCR. The sample lists about 85,000 clones; approximately 89% were seen once. Sequencing used unstimulated CD8+ T cells sorted from spleen or lymph node cells, obtained before transplant. This clonotype was obtained from a human donor who was the organ donor for an intestinal transplant.

CDR3 DNA: TGTGCCAGCAGTCCCAGAATGAACACCATATATTTT. It specifies CASSPRMNTIYF. The rearrangement uses TRBV6-1 and TRBJ1-3; D unresolved. Germline V lookup: CDR1 MNHNS, CDR2 SASEGT. V dropped 5 bases and J dropped 7 bases, with 9 bases sitting between them. The CDR3 sequence is 12 residues long.